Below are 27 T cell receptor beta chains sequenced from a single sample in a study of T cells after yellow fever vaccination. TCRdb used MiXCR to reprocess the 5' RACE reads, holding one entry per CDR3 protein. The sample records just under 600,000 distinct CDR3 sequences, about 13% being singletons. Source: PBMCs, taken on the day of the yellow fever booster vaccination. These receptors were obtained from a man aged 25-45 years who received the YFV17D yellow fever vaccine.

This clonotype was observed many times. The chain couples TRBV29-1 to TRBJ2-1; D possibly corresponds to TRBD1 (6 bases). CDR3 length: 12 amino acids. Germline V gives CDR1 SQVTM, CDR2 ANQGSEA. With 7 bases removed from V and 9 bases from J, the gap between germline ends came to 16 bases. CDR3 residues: CSAGTYLSEQFF. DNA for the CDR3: TGCAGCGCCGGGACATACCTCAGTGAGCAGTTCTTC.

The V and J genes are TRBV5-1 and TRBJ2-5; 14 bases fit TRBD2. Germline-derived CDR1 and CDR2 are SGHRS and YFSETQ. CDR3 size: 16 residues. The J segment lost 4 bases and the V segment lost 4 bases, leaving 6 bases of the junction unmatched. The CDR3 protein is CASSDPGLAGAETQYF. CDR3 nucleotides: TGCGCCAGCAGCGACCCGGGACTAGCGGGAGCAGAGACCCAGTACTTC. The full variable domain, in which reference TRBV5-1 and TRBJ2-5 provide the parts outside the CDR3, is KAGVTQTPRYLIKTRGQQVTLSCSPISGHRSVSWYQQTPGQGLQFLFEYFSETQRNKGNFPGRFSGRQFSNSRSEMNVSTLELGDSALYLCASSDPGLAGAETQYFGPGTRLLVL.

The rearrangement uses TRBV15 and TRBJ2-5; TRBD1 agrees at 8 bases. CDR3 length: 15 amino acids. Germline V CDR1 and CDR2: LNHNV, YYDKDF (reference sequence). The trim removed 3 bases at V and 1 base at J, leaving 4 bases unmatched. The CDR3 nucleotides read TGTGCCACCAGCAGTATTCAGGGGGCCCAAGAGACCCAGTACTTC. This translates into CATSSIQGAQETQYF.

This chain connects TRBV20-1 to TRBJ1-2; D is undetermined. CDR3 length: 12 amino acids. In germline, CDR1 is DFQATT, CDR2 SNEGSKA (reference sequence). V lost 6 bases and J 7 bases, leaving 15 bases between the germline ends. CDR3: CSAEVGVGGYTF. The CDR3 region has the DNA TGCAGTGCGGAGGTCGGGGTTGGTGGCTACACCTTC.

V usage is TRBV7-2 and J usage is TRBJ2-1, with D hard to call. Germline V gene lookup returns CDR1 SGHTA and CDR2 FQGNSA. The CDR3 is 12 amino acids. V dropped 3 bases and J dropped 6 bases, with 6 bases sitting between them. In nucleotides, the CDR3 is TGTGCCAGCAGCTTTGTGTTCAATGAGCAGTTCTTC. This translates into CASSFVFNEQFF.

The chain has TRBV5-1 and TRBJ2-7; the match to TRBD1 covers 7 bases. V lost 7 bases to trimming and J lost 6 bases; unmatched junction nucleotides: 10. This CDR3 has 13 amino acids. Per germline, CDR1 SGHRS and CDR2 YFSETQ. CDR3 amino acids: CASRTGAIGEQYF. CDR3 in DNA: TGCGCCAGCCGTACAGGGGCGATTGGCGAGCAGTACTTC.

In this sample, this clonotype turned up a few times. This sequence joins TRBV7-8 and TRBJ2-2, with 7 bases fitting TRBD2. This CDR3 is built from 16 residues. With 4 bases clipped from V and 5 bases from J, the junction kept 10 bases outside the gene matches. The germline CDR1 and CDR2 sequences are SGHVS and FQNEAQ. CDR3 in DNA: TGTGCCAGCAGCTCCGCGGCGGGAGTAGGGACCGGGGAGCTGTTTTTT. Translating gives CASSSAAGVGTGELFF. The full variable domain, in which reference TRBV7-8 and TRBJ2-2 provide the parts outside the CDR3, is GAGVSQSPRYKVAKRGQDVALRCDPISGHVSLFWYQQALGQGPEFLTYFQNEAQLDKSGLPSDRFFAERPEGSVSTLKIQRTQQEDSAVYLCASSSAAGVGTGELFFGEGSRLTVL.

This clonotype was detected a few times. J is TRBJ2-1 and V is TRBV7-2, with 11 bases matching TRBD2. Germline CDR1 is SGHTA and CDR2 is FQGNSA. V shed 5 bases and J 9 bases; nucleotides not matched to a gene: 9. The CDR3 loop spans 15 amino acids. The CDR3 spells CASSRASGRKGEQFF. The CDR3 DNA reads TGTGCCAGCAGCCGCGCTAGCGGGAGGAAGGGTGAGCAGTTCTTC. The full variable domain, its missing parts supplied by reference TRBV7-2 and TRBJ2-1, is GAGVSQSPSNKVTEKGKDVELRCDPISGHTALYWYRQSLGQGLEFLIYFQGNSAPDKSGLPSDRFSAERTGGSVSTLTIQRTQQEDSAVYLCASSRASGRKGEQFFGPGTRLTVL.

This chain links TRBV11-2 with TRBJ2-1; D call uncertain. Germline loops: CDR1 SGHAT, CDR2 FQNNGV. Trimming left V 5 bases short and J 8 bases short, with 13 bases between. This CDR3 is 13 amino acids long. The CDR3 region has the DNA TGTGCCAGCAGCCGGGCTGATTGGTATGAGCAGTTCTTC. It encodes CASSRADWYEQFF.

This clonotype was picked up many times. The CDR3: CSARNWLAEGDTQYF. The CDR3 DNA is TGCAGTGCGAGGAATTGGCTAGCGGAGGGGGATACGCAGTATTTT. The gene calls are TRBV20-1 and TRBJ2-3; 7 positions match TRBD2. CDR1 is DFQATT, CDR2 SNEGSKA, per germline (reference sequence). The V segment lost 6 bases and the J segment 6 bases; nucleotides outside the gene matches: 15. This CDR3 region has 15 residues.

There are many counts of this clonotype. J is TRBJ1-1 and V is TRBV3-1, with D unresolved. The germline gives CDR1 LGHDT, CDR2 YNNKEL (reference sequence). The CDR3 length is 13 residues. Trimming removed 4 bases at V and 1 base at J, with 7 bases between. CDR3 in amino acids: CASSRQENTEAFF. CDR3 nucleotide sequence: TGTGCCAGCAGCCGGCAGGAGAACACTGAAGCTTTCTTT.

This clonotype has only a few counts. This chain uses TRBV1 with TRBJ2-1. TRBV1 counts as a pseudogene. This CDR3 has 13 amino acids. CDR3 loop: CTSSQSFYNEQFF. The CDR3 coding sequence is TGCACCAGCAGCCAAAGCTTCTACAATGAGCAGTTCTTC.

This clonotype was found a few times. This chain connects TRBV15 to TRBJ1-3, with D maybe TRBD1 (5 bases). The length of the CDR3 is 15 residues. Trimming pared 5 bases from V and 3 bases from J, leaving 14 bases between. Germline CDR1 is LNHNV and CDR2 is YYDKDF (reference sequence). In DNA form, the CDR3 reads TGTGCCACCAGCTCCCTTGACAGATTTGGAAACACCATATATTTT. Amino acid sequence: CATSSLDRFGNTIYF.

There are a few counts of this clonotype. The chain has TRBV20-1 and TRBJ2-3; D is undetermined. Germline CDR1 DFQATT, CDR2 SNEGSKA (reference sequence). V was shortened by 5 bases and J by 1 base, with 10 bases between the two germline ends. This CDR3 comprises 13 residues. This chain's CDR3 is CSAPPPGTDTQYF. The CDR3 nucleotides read TGCAGTGCTCCCCCTCCGGGCACAGATACGCAGTATTTT.

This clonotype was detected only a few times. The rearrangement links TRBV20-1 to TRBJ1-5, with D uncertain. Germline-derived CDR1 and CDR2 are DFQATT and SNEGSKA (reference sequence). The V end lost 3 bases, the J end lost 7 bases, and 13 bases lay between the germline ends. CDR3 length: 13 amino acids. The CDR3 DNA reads TGCAGTGCTAGGGGCCCCGGAGGGCAGCCCCAGCATTTT. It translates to CSARGPGGQPQHF.

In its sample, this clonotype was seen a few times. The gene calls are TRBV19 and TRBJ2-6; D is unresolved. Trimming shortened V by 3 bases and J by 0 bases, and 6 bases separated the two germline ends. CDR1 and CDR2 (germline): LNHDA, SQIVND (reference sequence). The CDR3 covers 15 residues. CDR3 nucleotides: TGTGCCAGTAGTATCGAAATCTCTGGGGCCAACGTCCTGACTTTC. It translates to CASSIEISGANVLTF.

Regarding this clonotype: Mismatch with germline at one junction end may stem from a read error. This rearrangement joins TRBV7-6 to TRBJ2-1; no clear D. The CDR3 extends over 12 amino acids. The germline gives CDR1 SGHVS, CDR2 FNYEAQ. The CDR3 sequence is CASSLGYNEQLF. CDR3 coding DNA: TGTGCCAGCAGCCTAGGATACAATGAGCAGCTCTTC.

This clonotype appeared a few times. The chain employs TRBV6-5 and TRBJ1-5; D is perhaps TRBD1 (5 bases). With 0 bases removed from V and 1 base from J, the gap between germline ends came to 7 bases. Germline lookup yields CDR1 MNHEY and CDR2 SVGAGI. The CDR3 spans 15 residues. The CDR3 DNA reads TGTGCCAGCAGTTACTCCCGGGACAGCAATCAGCCCCAGCATTTT. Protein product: CASSYSRDSNQPQHF.

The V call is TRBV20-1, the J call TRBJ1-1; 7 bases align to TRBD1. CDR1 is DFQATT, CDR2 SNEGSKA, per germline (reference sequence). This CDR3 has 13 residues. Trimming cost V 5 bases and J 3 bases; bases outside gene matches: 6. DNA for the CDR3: TGCAGTGCTCACCAAGGGGGCCACACTGAAGCTTTCTTT. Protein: CSAHQGGHTEAFF.

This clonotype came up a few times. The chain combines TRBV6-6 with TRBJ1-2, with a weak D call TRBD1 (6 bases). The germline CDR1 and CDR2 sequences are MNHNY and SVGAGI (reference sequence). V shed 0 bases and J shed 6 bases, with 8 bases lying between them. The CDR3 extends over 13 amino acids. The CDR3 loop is CASSYSYRDGYTF. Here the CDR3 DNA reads TGTGCCAGCAGTTACTCGTACAGGGATGGCTACACCTTC.

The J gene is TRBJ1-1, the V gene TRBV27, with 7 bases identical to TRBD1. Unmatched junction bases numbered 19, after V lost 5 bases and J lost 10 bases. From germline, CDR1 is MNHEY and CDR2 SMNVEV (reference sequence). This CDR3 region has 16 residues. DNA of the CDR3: TGTGCCAGCAGTCGTGTGGGGGAGGGGGCGAGAGGTAGAGCTTTCTTT. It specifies CASSRVGEGARGRAFF.

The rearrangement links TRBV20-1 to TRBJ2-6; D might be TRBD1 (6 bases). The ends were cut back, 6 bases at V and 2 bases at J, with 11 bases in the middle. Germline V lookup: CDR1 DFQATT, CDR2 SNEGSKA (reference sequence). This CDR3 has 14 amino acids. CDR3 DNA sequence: TGCAGTGCGGCACAGGGAACTGGGGCCAACGTCCTGACTTTC. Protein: CSAAQGTGANVLTF.

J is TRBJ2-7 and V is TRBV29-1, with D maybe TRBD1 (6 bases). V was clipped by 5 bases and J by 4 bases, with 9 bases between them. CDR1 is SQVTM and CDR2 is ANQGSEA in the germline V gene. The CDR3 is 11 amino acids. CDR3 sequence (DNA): TGCAGCGTTTCAGGGGATTACGAGCAGTACTTC. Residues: CSVSGDYEQYF.

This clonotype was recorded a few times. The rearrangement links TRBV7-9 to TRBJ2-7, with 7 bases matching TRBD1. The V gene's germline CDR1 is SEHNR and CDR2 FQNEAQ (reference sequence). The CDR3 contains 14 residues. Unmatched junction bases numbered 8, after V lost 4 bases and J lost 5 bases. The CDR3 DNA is TGTGCCAGCAGCTACCCGACAGGGTCCGACGAGCAGTACTTC. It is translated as CASSYPTGSDEQYF.

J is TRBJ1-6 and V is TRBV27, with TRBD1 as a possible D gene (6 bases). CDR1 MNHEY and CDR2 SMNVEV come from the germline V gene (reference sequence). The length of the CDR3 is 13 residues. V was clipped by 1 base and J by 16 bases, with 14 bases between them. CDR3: CASSLLEGGSLHF. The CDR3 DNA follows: TGTGCCAGCAGTTTATTAGAGGGGGGCTCTCTCCACTTT.

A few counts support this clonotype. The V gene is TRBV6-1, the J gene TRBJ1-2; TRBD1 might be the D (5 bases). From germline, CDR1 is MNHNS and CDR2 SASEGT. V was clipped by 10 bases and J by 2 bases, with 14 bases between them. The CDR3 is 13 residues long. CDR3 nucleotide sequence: TGTGCCACCTATCCGGCAGGGAACTATGGCTACACCTTC. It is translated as CATYPAGNYGYTF.

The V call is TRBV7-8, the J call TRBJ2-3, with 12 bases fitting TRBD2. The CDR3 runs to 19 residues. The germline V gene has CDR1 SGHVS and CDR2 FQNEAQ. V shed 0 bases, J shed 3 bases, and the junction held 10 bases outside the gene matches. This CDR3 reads CASSLALLGTSGLTDTQYF. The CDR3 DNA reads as TGTGCCAGCAGCTTAGCGTTACTCGGGACTAGCGGGTTAACAGATACGCAGTATTTT.